These 28 T cell receptor beta chains were sequenced from one sample in a study of Graves' ophthalmopathy and Graves' hyperthyroidism. The study amplified TCR beta CDR3 regions using RNA transcripts. Second-round multiplex PCR came after first-round RT-PCR with HTBI primers. TCRdb analysed the multiplex PCR reads with MiXCR anew, one entry per CDR3 protein. The table includes 600,000 to 950,000 distinct CDR3 sequences, about 44% detected once. What was sequenced was peripheral blood. All receptors come from an adult man with Graves' ophthalmopathy.

V usage is TRBV7-1 and J usage is TRBJ1-1, with D unresolved. TRBV7-1 is marked as an open reading frame, function uncertain. This CDR3 is built from 13 residues. V was pared by 8 bases and J by 6 bases, with 16 bases between. The CDR3 region is CASPGGSLAEAFF. The CDR3 DNA sequence: TGTGCCAGCCCGGGAGGTAGTCTCGCTGAAGCTTTCTTT.

This clonotype has at least ten counts. V and J are TRBV7-9 and TRBJ1-2; maybe TRBD1 (5 bases). V lost 7 bases and J lost 0, with 15 bases in between. CDR1 is SEHNR, CDR2 FQNEAQ, per germline (reference sequence). The CDR3 covers 15 residues. The CDR3 DNA is TGTGCCAGCACCCCGGGGCCCTGGGCTAACTATGGCTACACCTTC. Amino acid sequence: CASTPGPWANYGYTF.

As for this clonotype: A much larger clone lies one base from this, so it may be a read error. This sequence joins TRBV7-2 and TRBJ1-1; D is ambiguous. The CDR3 runs to 14 residues. Per germline, CDR1 SGHTA and CDR2 FQGNSA. This chain's CDR3 is CASSLWVMNTEASF. The CDR3 bases are TGTGCCAGCAGCTTATGGGTGATGAACACTGAAGCTTCCTTT.

This clonotype has at least ten counts. The rearrangement uses TRBV2 and TRBJ1-4; no firm D call. Looked up from germline, CDR1 is SNHLY and CDR2 is FYNNEI. This CDR3 is 15 amino acids long. Between the trimmed V and J ends, which lost 4 bases and 3 bases, there was a span of 12 bases. This CDR3 reads CASSGMGMANEKLFF. The CDR3 bases are TGTGCCAGCAGTGGTATGGGAATGGCTAATGAAAAACTGTTTTTT.

This sequence joins TRBV6-5 and TRBJ2-7; the match to TRBD1 covers 7 bases. The CDR3 totals 13 residues. V shed 6 bases and J 9 bases; nucleotides not matched to a gene: 11. Germline V gene data show CDR1 as MNHEY and CDR2 as SVGAGI. The CDR3 here is CASSQGQDWRQYF. The CDR3 bases are TGTGCCAGCAGCCAAGGACAGGACTGGCGGCAGTACTTC.

This clonotype came up a few times. This chain connects TRBV19 to TRBJ2-7; 13 bases match TRBD2. With 5 bases clipped from V and 6 bases from J, the junction kept 4 bases outside the gene matches. CDR1 and CDR2 from the germline V gene are LNHDA and SQIVND (reference sequence). The CDR3 loop spans 14 amino acids. CDR3 bases: TGTGCCAGTAGTGGGACTAGCGGGATTCGCGAGCAGTACTTC. It is translated as CASSGTSGIREQYF.

The sample holds many counts of this clonotype. This chain links TRBV29-1 with TRBJ2-7; 11 bases line up with TRBD1. V gave up 3 bases and J gave up 2 bases; unmatched junction bases: 3. CDR1 and CDR2 from the germline V gene are SQVTM and ANQGSEA. This CDR3 is built from 14 residues. The CDR3 loop reads CSVDGTGGPYEQYF. CDR3 bases: TGCAGCGTTGACGGGACAGGGGGGCCCTACGAGCAGTACTTC.

This clonotype appeared many times. The chain joins TRBV9 to TRBJ1-5; D may be TRBD1 (6 bases). V dropped 3 bases and J dropped 6 bases, with 13 bases sitting between them. This CDR3 region has 14 residues. CDR1 and CDR2 (germline): SGDLS, YYNGEE. This chain's CDR3 is CASSATGISQPQHF. For the CDR3, the DNA is TGTGCCAGCAGCGCGACAGGAATTTCTCAGCCCCAGCATTTT.

This clonotype has a handful of counts. The chain uses TRBV20-1 and TRBJ1-1, with D unclear. There are 15 residues in the CDR3. Trimming shortened V by 0 bases and J by 0 bases, and 11 bases separated the two germline ends. The germline V gene has CDR1 DFQATT and CDR2 SNEGSKA (reference sequence). This chain's CDR3 is CSARDSGLLNTEAFF. The CDR3 DNA reads TGCAGTGCTAGAGATAGTGGGTTATTGAACACTGAAGCTTTCTTT.

The V gene is TRBV29-1, the J gene TRBJ2-7; maybe TRBD2 (5 bases). This CDR3 contains 14 residues. Germline-derived CDR1 and CDR2 are SQVTM and ANQGSEA. Trimming took 6 bases from V and 6 from J, leaving 21 bases between them. Written as DNA, the CDR3 is TGCAGCGTAAGGACGGGGAGCGAACTCGGCGAGCAGTACTTC. Translated: CSVRTGSELGEQYF.

As DNA, the CDR3 is TGTGCCAGTACCTGGGACAGCGCTGGAAACACCATATATTTT. Protein product: CASTWDSAGNTIYF. This chain uses TRBV19 with TRBJ1-3, with 7 bases identical to TRBD1. This CDR3 has 14 amino acids. Trimming cost V 7 bases and J 2 bases; bases outside gene matches: 5. CDR1 and CDR2 (germline): LNHDA, SQIVND (reference sequence).

On this clonotype: This CDR3 fails to terminate in the conserved phenylalanine or tryptophan, so it likely reflects a read error. No DNA is shown, since the ends of the CDR3 on it are uncertain; the CDR3 is the one TCRdb lists. This chain joins TRBV9 and TRBJ1-2. Germline V gene data show CDR1 as SGDLS and CDR2 as YYNGEE. The CDR3 extends over 11 residues, inclusive of both ends. This CDR3 reads CASSAGTSGGL.

The gene calls are TRBV10-2 and TRBJ1-6, with 10 bases aligning to TRBD1. J lost 5 bases, V lost 6 bases, and 4 bases had no gene match. Germline V gives CDR1 WSHSY, CDR2 SAAADI. The CDR3 contains 15 residues. The CDR3 DNA reads TGCGCCAGCAGCACCGGGACAGGGGATAATTCACCCCTCCACTTT. It specifies CASSTGTGDNSPLHF.

V and J are TRBV15 and TRBJ2-5; 7 bases are a match to TRBD1. CDR1 and CDR2 (germline): LNHNV, YYDKDF (reference sequence). V shed 3 bases and J 7 bases; nucleotides not matched to a gene: 8. The CDR3 extends over 14 amino acids. CDR3: CATSSLGTEGTQYF. CDR3 coding DNA: TGTGCCACCAGCAGCTTGGGGACAGAGGGGACCCAGTACTTC.

This clonotype was recorded a few times. The chain joins TRBV10-3 to TRBJ1-3, with unresolved D. This CDR3 is built from 11 residues. Germline V gene lookup returns CDR1 ENHRY and CDR2 SYGVKD. The V gene lost 10 bases and the J gene lost 8 bases, with 12 bases spanning the gap. Here the CDR3 DNA reads TGTGCCAGCAGGAAAGGTGACACCATATATTTT. It codes for CASRKGDTIYF.

For this clonotype: At one end, the junction sequence differs from germline, possibly due to a read error. This chain joins TRBV20-1 and TRBJ1-1; D is uncertain. The V gene's germline CDR1 is DFQATT and CDR2 SNEGSKA (reference sequence). The CDR3 spans 12 residues. The CDR3: CSATVGNTEVFF. In nucleotides, the CDR3 is TGCAGTGCCACCGTGGGGAACACTGAAGTTTTCTTT.

The chain uses TRBV15 and TRBJ1-5, with 8 nucleotides matching TRBD1. The CDR3 length is 15 residues. Trimming cost V 5 bases and J 2 bases; bases outside gene matches: 5. Germline CDR1 reads LNHNV; CDR2 reads YYDKDF (reference sequence). CDR3 sequence: CATSAQGAGNQPQHF. CDR3 nucleotides: TGTGCCACCAGCGCGCAGGGGGCCGGCAATCAGCCCCAGCATTTT.

In its sample, this clonotype was seen a few times. The chain employs TRBV20-1 and TRBJ1-2; no clear D. V lost 6 bases to trimming and J lost 0 bases, with 2 bases between them. CDR3 length: 10 amino acids. Germline values: CDR1 DFQATT, CDR2 SNEGSKA (reference sequence). As DNA, the CDR3 is TGCAGTGCATCTAACTATGGCTACACCTTC. Translating gives CSASNYGYTF.

The chain recombines TRBV2 with TRBJ1-1, with no clear D. Looked up from germline, CDR1 is SNHLY and CDR2 is FYNNEI. The CDR3 has 13 residues. Deletions cut 6 bases from V and 5 bases from J, with 13 bases between. The CDR3 DNA is TGTGCCAGCAGCGAACGACGAAGGACTGAAGCTTTCTTT. Its protein is CASSERRRTEAFF. Together with reference TRBV2 and TRBJ1-1, the CDR3 gives the full variable domain: EPEVTQTPSHQVTQMGQEVILRCVPISNHLYFYWYRQILGQKVEFLVSFYNNEISEKSEIFDDQFSVERPDGSNFTLKIRSTKLEDSAMYFCASSERRRTEAFFGQGTRLTVV.

A word on this clonotype: This sequence may be a read error, since a much larger clone differs from it by one base. This chain uses TRBV7-9 with TRBJ1-5; TRBD1 aligns across 7 bases. Per the germline V gene, CDR1 is SEHNR and CDR2 is FQNEAQ (reference sequence). The CDR3 runs 17 residues. The CDR3 here is CTSSLAGGTAFNQPQHF. DNA for the CDR3: TGTACCAGCAGCTTAGCGGGGGGGACAGCATTTAATCAGCCCCAGCATTTT.

This clonotype occurred many times. This chain joins TRBV7-9 and TRBJ2-2; 7 nucleotides match TRBD2. V dropped 5 bases and J dropped 7; count of bases not matched to a gene: 7. There are 14 residues in the CDR3. The germline V gene encodes CDR1 SEHNR and CDR2 FQNEAQ (reference sequence). CDR3 bases: TGTGCCAGCAGCCCTCGGCCTAGCGGCGGGGAGCTGTTTTTT. Encoded protein: CASSPRPSGGELFF.

The V gene is TRBV25-1, the J gene TRBJ1-1; no firm D call. The CDR3 has 13 residues. Germline lookup yields CDR1 MGHDK and CDR2 SYGVNS. The V gene lost 3 bases and the J gene lost 3 bases, with 8 bases spanning the gap. CDR3 region: CASSDKDDTEAFF. CDR3 bases: TGTGCCAGCAGTGACAAGGACGACACTGAAGCTTTCTTT.

This clonotype is a singleton in its sample. V usage is TRBV12-3 or TRBV12-4 and J usage is TRBJ1-3; 8 positions match TRBD1. The CDR3 loop spans 15 amino acids. J lost 2 bases, V lost 4 bases, and 4 bases had no gene match. The DNA for the CDR3 is TGTGCCAGCAGTTACGGGACAGGACCTGGAAACACCATATATTTT. It specifies CASSYGTGPGNTIYF.

This chain joins TRBV4-2 and TRBJ2-6; D is possibly TRBD1 (5 bases). This CDR3 region has 18 residues. Germline V gene data show CDR1 as LGHNA and CDR2 as YNFKEQ. V was trimmed by 6 bases and J by 0 bases, leaving 18 bases between them. Here the CDR3 DNA reads TGTGCCAGCAGTCCCCTTAAGACAGTGAGCTCTGGGGCCAACGTCCTGACTTTC. It is translated as CASSPLKTVSSGANVLTF.

As regards this clonotype: The final CDR3 position lacks the conserved phenylalanine or tryptophan, pointing to a likely read error. The J gene is TRBJ2-7, the V gene TRBV14; D ambiguous. This CDR3 is built from 12 residues. V lost 6 bases and J 3 bases, leaving 9 bases between the germline ends. Germline V CDR1 and CDR2: SGHDN, FVKESK. The CDR3 region has the DNA TGTGCCAGCAGACAAATTGTCTACGAGCAGTACCTC. Amino acid sequence: CASRQIVYEQYL.

Notes on this clonotype: A read error is possible here, since a much larger clone lies one base away. The chain combines TRBV2 with TRBJ1-1; 7 positions match TRBD1. Trimming at V came to 4 bases and at J to 6 bases, leaving 8 bases not matched to a gene. The CDR3 extends over 14 amino acids. Germline-derived CDR1 and CDR2 are SNHLY and FYNNEI. The CDR3 DNA reads TGTGCCAGCAGTGCGACAGGGACGCGGTCTGAAGCTTTCTTT. Amino acids: CASSATGTRSEAFF.

This clonotype was detected only a few times. V gene TRBV7-9 combines with J gene TRBJ2-7; 9 bases map to TRBD1. This CDR3 comprises 17 residues. V dropped 5 bases and J dropped 5; count of bases not matched to a gene: 16. Looked up from germline, CDR1 is SEHNR and CDR2 is FQNEAQ (reference sequence). DNA of the CDR3: TGTGCCAGCAGCCCTCACCGCCGGGACAGGGATTGGAACGAGCAGTACTTC. Protein product: CASSPHRRDRDWNEQYF.

This chain uses TRBV20-1 with TRBJ1-4; D gene ambiguous. The CDR3 is 13 amino acids. With 6 bases removed from V and 6 bases from J, the gap between germline ends came to 14 bases. CDR1 and CDR2 from the germline V gene are DFQATT and SNEGSKA (reference sequence). The CDR3, as DNA: TGCAGTGCGCGGACTAGCGGGGATGAAAAACTGTTTTTT. The encoded protein is CSARTSGDEKLFF.